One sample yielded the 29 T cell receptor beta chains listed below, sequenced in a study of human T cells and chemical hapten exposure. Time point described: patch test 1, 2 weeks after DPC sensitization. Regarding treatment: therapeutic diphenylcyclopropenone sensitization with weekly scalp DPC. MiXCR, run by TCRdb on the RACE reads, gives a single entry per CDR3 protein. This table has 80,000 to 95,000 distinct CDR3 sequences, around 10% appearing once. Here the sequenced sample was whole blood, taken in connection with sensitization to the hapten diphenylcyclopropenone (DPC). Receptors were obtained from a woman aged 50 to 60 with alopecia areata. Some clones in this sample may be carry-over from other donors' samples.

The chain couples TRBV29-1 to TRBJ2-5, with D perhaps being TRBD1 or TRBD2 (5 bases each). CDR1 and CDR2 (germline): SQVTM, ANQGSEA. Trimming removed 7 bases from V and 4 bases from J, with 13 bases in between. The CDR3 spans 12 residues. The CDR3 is CSATSGRETQYF. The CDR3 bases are TGCAGCGCTACTTCAGGGAGAGAGACCCAGTACTTC.

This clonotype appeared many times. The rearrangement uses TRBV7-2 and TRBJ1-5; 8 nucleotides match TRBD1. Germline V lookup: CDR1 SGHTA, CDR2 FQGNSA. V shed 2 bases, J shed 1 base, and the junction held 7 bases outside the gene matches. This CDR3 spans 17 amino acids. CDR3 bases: TGTGCCAGCAGCTTACTCACAGGGGGGAGAAGCAATCAGCCCCAGCATTTT. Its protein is CASSLLTGGRSNQPQHF. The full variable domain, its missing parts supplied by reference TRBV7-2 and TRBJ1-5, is GAGVSQSPSNKVTEKGKDVELRCDPISGHTALYWYRQSLGQGLEFLIYFQGNSAPDKSGLPSDRFSAERTGGSVSTLTIQRTQQEDSAVYLCASSLLTGGRSNQPQHFGDGTRLSIL.

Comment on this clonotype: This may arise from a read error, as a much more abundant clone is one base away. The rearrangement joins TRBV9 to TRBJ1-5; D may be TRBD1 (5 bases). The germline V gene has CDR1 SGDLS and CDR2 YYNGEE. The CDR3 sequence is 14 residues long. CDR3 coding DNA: TGTACCAGCAGCGCCGGGGGAGGCGTGGAGCCCCAGCATTTT. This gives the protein CTSSAGGGVEPQHF.

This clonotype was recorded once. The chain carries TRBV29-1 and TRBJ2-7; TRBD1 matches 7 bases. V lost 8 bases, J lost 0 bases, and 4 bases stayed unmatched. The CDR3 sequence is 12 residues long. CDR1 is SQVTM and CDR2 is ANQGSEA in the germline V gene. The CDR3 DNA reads TGCAGCACCCGGGACAGCTCCTACGAGCAGTACTTC. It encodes CSTRDSSYEQYF.

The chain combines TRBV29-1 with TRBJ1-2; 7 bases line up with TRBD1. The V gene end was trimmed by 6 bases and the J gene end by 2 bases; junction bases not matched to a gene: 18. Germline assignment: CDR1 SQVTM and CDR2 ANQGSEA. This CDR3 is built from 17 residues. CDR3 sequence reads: CSVAGGTDRLSNYGYTF. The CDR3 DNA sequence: TGCAGCGTGGCAGGGGGGACAGATCGGTTGTCCAACTATGGCTACACCTTC.

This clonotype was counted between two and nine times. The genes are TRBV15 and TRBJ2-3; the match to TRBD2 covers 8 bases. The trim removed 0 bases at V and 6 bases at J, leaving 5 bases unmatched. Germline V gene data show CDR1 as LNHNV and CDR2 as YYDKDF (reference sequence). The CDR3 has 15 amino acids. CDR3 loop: CATSRDSPSGDTQYF. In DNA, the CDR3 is TGTGCCACCAGCAGAGATTCGCCTAGCGGGGATACGCAGTATTTT. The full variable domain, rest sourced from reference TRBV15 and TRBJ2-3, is DAMVIQNPRYQVTQFGKPVTLSCSQTLNHNVMYWYQQKSSQAPKLLFHYYDKDFNNEADTPDNFQSRRPNTSFCFLDIRSPGLGDTAMYLCATSRDSPSGDTQYFGPGTRLTVL.

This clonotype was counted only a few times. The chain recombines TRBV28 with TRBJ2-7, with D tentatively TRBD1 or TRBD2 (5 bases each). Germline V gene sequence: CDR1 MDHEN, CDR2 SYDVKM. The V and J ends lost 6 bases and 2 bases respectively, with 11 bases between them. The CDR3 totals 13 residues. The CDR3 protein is CASRSPGPYEQYF. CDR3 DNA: TGTGCCAGCAGGTCACCGGGGCCCTACGAGCAGTACTTC.

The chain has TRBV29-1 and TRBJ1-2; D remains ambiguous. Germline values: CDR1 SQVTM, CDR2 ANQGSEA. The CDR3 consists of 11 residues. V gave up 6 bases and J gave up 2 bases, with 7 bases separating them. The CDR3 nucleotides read TGCAGCGTAGACGAGAACTATGGCTACACCTTC. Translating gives CSVDENYGYTF.

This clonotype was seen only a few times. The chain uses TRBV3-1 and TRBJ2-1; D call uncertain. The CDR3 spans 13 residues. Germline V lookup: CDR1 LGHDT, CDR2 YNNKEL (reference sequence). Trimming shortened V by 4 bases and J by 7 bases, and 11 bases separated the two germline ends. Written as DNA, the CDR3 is TGTGCCAGCAGCCCATCGGGTTCAAATGAGCAGTTCTTC. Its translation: CASSPSGSNEQFF.

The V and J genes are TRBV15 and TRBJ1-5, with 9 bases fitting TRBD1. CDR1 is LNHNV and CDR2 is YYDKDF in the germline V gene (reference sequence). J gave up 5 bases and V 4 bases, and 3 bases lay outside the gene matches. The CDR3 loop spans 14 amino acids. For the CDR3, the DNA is TGTGCCACCAGCACTGGGACAGGGTATCAGCCCCAGCATTTT. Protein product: CATSTGTGYQPQHF.

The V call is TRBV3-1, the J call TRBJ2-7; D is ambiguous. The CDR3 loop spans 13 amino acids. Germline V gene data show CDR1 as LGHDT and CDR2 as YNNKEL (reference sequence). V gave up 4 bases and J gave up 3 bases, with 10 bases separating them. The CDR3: CASSLRRSYEQYF. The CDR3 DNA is TGTGCCAGCAGCCTCCGACGGAGCTACGAGCAGTACTTC.

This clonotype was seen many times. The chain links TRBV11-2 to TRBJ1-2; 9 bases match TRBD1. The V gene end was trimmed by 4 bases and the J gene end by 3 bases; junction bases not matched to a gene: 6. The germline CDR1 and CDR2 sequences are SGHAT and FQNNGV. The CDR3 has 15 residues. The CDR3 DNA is TGTGCCAGCAGCTCCGGGACAGGGATTTACTATGGCTACACCTTC. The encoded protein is CASSSGTGIYYGYTF.

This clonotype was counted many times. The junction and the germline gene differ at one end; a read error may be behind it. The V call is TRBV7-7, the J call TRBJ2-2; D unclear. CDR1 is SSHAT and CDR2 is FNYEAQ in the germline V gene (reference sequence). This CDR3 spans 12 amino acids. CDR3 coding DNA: TGTGCTAGCAGCCGTGATACCGGGGAGCTGTTTTTT. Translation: CASSRDTGELFF.

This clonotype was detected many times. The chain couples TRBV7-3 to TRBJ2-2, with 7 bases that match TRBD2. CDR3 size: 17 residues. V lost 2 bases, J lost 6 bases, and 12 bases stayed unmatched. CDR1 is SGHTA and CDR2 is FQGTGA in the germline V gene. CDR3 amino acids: CASSLLGPSGRAGELFF. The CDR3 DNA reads TGTGCCAGCAGCTTACTTGGCCCTAGCGGCCGGGCCGGGGAGCTGTTTTTT.

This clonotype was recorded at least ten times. In DNA, the CDR3 is TGCAGCGTTGAGACCGGGGGCGCCTACAATGAGCAGTTCTTC. Its translation: CSVETGGAYNEQFF. This sequence joins TRBV29-1 and TRBJ2-1, with D perhaps being TRBD1 or TRBD2 (6 bases each). The germline V and J ends were trimmed by 3 bases and 2 bases, with 11 bases remaining between them. CDR1 is SQVTM and CDR2 is ANQGSEA in the germline V gene. This CDR3 region has 14 residues.

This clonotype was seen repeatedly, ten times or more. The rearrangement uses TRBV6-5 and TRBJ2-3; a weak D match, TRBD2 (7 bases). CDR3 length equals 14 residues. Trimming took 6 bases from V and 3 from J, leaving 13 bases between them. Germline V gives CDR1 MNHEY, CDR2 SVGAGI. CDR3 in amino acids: CASSGGGRTDTQYF. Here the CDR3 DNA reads TGTGCCAGCAGCGGCGGGGGCCGTACAGATACGCAGTATTTT.

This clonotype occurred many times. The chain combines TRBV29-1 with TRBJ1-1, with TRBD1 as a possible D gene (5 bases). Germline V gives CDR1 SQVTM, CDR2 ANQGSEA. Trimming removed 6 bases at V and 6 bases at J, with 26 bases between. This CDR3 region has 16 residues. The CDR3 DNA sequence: TGCAGCGTGGTAGTCTCCCTGACAGTAAGAAACGCTGAAGCTTTCTTT. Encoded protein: CSVVVSLTVRNAEAFF.

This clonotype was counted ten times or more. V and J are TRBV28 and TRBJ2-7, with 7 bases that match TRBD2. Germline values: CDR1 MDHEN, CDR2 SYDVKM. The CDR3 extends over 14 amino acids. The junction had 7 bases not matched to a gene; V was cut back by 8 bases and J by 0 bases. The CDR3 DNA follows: TGTGCCAGCTACGGCGGGAGAAGCTCCTACGAGCAGTACTTC. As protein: CASYGGRSSYEQYF.

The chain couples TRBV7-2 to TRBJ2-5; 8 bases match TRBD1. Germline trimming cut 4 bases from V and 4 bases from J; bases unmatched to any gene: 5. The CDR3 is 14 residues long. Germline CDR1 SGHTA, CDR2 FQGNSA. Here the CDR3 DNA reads TGTGCCAGCAGCTCGCCCGGGACAGGAGAGACCCAGTACTTC. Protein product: CASSSPGTGETQYF.

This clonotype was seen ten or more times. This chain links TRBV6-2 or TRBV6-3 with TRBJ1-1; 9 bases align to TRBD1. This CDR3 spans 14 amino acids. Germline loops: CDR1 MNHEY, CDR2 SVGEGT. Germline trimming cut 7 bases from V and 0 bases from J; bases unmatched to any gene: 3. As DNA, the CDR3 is TGTGCCAGCATCGGACAGGGGATGAACACTGAAGCTTTCTTT. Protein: CASIGQGMNTEAFF.

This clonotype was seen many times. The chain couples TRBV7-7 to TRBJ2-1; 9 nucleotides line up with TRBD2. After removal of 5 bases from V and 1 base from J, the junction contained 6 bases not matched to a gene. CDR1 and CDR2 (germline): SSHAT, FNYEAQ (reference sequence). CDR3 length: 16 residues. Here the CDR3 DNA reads TGTGCCAGCAGCCCGGGACTAGCCTCGTCCTACAATGAGCAGTTCTTC. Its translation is CASSPGLASSYNEQFF.

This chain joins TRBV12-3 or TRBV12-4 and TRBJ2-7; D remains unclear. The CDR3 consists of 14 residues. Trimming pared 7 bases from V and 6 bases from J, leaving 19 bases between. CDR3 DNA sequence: TGTGCCAGCAACCCGAGAGGCAGGACCTGCGAGCAGTACTTC. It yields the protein CASNPRGRTCEQYF.

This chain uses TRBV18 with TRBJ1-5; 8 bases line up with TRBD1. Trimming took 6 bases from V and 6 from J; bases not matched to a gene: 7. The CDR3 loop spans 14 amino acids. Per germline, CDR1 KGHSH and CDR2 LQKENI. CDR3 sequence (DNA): TGTGCCAGCTCGCCAGGGGGCCGGACTCAGCCCCAGCATTTT. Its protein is CASSPGGRTQPQHF.

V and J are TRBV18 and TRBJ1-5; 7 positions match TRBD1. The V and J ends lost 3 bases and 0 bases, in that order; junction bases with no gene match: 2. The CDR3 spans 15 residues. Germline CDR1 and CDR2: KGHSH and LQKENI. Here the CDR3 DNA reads TGTGCCAGCTCACCGGACAGGTATAGCAATCAGCCCCAGCATTTT. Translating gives CASSPDRYSNQPQHF.

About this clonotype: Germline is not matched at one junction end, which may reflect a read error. This chain's CDR3 is CARTPGQKIDWDF. The CDR3 bases are TGCGCCAGAACCCCGGGACAAAAGATAGATTGGGATTTT. V and J are TRBV10-1 and TRBJ2-3; possible D gene TRBD1, 6 bases. The CDR3 loop spans 13 amino acids. CDR1 is WNHNN and CDR2 is SYGVQD in the germline V gene (reference sequence).

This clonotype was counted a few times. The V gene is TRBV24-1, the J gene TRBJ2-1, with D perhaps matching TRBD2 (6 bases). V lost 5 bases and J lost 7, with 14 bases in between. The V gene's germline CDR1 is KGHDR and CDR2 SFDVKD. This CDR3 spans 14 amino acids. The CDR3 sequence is CATSAPWAGNEQFF. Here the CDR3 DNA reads TGTGCCACCAGTGCCCCTTGGGCGGGAAATGAGCAGTTCTTC.

This chain's CDR3 is CASSTSKGASMYEQYF. The CDR3, as DNA: TGTGCCAGTAGTACCTCCAAGGGGGCGAGTATGTACGAGCAGTACTTC. The chain is built from TRBV19 and TRBJ2-7, with 7 bases matching TRBD1. V lost 4 bases to trimming and J lost 4 bases; unmatched junction nucleotides: 13. Looked up from germline, CDR1 is LNHDA and CDR2 is SQIVND (reference sequence). This CDR3 spans 16 amino acids.

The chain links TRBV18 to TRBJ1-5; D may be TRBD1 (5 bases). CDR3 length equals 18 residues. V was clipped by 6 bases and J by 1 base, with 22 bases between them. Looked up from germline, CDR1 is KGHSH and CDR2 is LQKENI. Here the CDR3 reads CASSQGPGTTLSNQPQHF. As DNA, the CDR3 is TGTGCCAGCTCCCAGGGACCGGGAACCACTCTAAGCAATCAGCCCCAGCATTTT.

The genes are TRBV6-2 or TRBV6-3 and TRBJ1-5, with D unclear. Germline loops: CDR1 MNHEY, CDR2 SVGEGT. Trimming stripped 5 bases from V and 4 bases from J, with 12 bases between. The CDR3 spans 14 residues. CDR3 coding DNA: TGTGCCAGCAGTCCCAATGGACGGAATCAGCCCCAGCATTTT. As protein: CASSPNGRNQPQHF.